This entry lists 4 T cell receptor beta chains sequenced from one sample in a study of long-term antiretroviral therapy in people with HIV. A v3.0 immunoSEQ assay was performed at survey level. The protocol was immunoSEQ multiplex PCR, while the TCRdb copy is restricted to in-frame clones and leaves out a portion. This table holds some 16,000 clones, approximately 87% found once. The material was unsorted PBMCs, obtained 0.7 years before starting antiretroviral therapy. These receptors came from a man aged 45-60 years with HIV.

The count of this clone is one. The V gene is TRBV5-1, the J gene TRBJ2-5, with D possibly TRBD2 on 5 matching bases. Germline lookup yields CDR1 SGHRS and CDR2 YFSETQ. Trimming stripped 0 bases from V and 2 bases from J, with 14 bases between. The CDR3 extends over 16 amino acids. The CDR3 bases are TGCGCCAGCAGCTTGGTCCCAGCGGCTCGACAAGAGACCCAGTACTTC. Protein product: CASSLVPAARQETQYF.

The CDR3: CASSDSGRDWEQFF. DNA for the CDR3: TGTGCCAGCAGTGACTCGGGGCGGGACTGGGAGCAGTTCTTC. This rearrangement joins TRBV6-4 to TRBJ2-1; maybe TRBD2 (6 bases). The germline gives CDR1 MRHNA, CDR2 SNTAGT. V lost 0 bases and J 10 bases, leaving 13 bases between the germline ends. This CDR3 has 14 amino acids.

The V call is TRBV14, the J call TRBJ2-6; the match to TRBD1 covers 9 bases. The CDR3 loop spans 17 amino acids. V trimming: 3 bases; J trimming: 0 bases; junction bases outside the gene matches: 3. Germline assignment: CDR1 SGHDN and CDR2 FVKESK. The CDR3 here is CASSQDRGSSGANVLTF. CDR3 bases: TGTGCCAGCAGCCAGGACAGGGGCAGCTCTGGGGCCAACGTCCTGACTTTC. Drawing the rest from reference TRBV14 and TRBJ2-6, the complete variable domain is EAGVTQFPSHSVIEKGQTVTLRCDPISGHDNLYWYRRVMGKEIKFLLHFVKESKQDESGMPNNRFLAERTGGTYSTLKVQPAELEDSGVYFCASSQDRGSSGANVLTFGAGSRLTVL.

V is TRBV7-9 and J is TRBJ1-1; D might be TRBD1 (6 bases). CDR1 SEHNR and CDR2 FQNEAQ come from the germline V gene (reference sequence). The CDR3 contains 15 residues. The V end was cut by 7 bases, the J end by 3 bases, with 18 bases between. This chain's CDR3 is CASTLEGGWDTEAFF. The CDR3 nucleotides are TGTGCCAGCACCCTAGAAGGGGGTTGGGACACTGAAGCTTTCTTT. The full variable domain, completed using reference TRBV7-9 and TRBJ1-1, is DTGVSQNPRHKITKRGQNVTFRCDPISEHNRLYWYRQTLGQGPEFLTYFQNEAQLEKSRLLSDRFSAERPKGSFSTLEIQRTEQGDSAMYLCASTLEGGWDTEAFFGQGTRLTVV.